A single sample is the source of the 13 T cell receptor beta chains below, sequenced in a study of tumor-infiltrating lymphocytes in primary liver carcinoma. TCR beta cDNA was made from 400 to 500 ng total RNA with a constant-region primer. Libraries of TCR beta came from three nested multiplex PCR rounds with slightly modified ARM-PCR. Both of the initial two PCR rounds ran for about 9 cycles and employed TRBV1-TRBV30 forward primers alongside a C-beta reverse primer. In TCRdb, the multiplex PCR reads were re-called with MiXCR into one record per CDR3 protein. The sample carries some 190,000 distinct CDR3 sequences, roughly 60% recorded once. Germline DNA was also extracted, while the blood RNA originated from unsorted whole blood. Sequenced: peripheral blood. These receptors came from a man in his forties with primary liver carcinoma and hepatitis B virus infection.

On this clonotype itself: This sequence may be a read error, since a much larger clone differs from it by one base. CDR3: CSVAGLAGGPGLGTQYF. Written as DNA, the CDR3 is TGCAGCGTTGCAGGACTAGCGGGGGGTCCCGGGCTAGGGACCCAGTACTTC. The chain recombines TRBV29-1 with TRBJ2-5; the match to TRBD2 covers 14 bases. CDR1 is SQVTM and CDR2 is ANQGSEA in the germline V gene. Trimming removed 4 bases from V and 7 bases from J; junction bases left unmatched: 14. The CDR3 sequence is 17 residues long.

This chain uses TRBV7-8 with TRBJ1-5; D is unclear. The CDR3 contains 15 residues. The V gene's germline CDR1 is SGHVS and CDR2 FQNEAQ. V was shortened by 6 bases and J by 9 bases, with 21 bases between the two germline ends. The CDR3 sequence: CASSLVGGAGWPQHF. In DNA, the CDR3 is TGTGCCAGCAGTCTCGTAGGAGGCGCCGGTTGGCCCCAGCATTTT. Variable domain in full (rest from reference TRBV7-8 and TRBJ1-5): GAGVSQSPRYKVAKRGQDVALRCDPISGHVSLFWYQQALGQGPEFLTYFQNEAQLDKSGLPSDRFFAERPEGSVSTLKIQRTQQEDSAVYLCASSLVGGAGWPQHFGDGTRLSIL.

In regard to this clonotype: A junction boundary mismatches the germline segment, possibly from a read error. The gene calls are TRBV5-1 and TRBJ2-5, with unresolved D. From germline, CDR1 is SGHRS and CDR2 YFSETQ. The CDR3 spans 14 residues. CDR3 coding DNA: TGCGTCAGCAGCTGGAGCAGTAACCAAGAGACCCAGTACTTC. As protein: CVSSWSSNQETQYF.

Regarding this clonotype: One base away lies a much larger clone, so this may be a sequencing read error. The rearrangement uses TRBV6-1 and TRBJ2-3; no reliable D call. CDR1 and CDR2 from the germline V gene are MNHNS and SASEGT. The CDR3 length is 13 residues. The CDR3 reads CTSSGSTPDTQYF. In DNA form, the CDR3 reads TGTACCAGCAGTGGTTCCACCCCAGATACGCAGTATTTT.

In its sample, this clonotype was seen once. One end of the junction is discordant with germline, which a read error may explain. The chain has TRBV11-2 and TRBJ1-2; the D gene is possibly TRBD1 (6 bases). CDR3 length equals 14 residues. Germline-derived CDR1 and CDR2 are SGHAT and FQNNGV. The chain's CDR3 is CASSLVGGGDSYTF. CDR3 nucleotide sequence: TGTGCCAGTAGCTTAGTAGGGGGGGGCGATAGCTACACCTTC.

As regards this clonotype: An end of the junction differs from the germline gene, which may be a read error. This sequence joins TRBV7-2 and TRBJ2-2; 8 positions agree with TRBD2. Germline V gene lookup returns CDR1 SGHTA and CDR2 FQGNSA. CDR3 size: 17 residues. As DNA, the CDR3 is TGTGCCAACAGCTTATACGGAGGACTAGCTAACACCGGGGAGCTGCTTTTT. Protein: CANSLYGGLANTGELLF.

This clonotype turned up a few times. The V gene is TRBV30, the J gene TRBJ1-1; 7 bases line up with TRBD1. CDR3 length equals 15 residues. CDR1 is GTSNPN, CDR2 SVGIG, per germline (reference sequence). The V and J ends lost 4 bases and 0 bases, in that order; junction bases with no gene match: 8. The CDR3, as DNA: TGTGCCTGGAACCGGGACAGCCCGCTGAACACTGAAGCTTTCTTT. Translating gives CAWNRDSPLNTEAFF.

This clonotype has more than one count but fewer than ten. The chain employs TRBV12-3 or TRBV12-4 and TRBJ1-5, with TRBD1 as a possible D gene (5 bases). The CDR3 consists of 13 residues. Trimming cost V 6 bases and J 6 bases, with 12 bases left between them. The CDR3 reads CASRSQGAQPQHF. As DNA, the CDR3 is TGTGCCAGCAGGTCCCAGGGAGCTCAGCCCCAGCATTTT.

The chain joins TRBV6-1 to TRBJ1-2; possible D gene TRBD1, 5 bases. Per the germline V gene, CDR1 is MNHNS and CDR2 is SASEGT. The CDR3 extends over 12 amino acids. Trimming removed 7 bases at V and 8 bases at J, with 14 bases between. The CDR3 bases are TGTGCCAGCAATATAGGGACTCGGGGCTACACCTTC. This sequence encodes CASNIGTRGYTF.

Only one count was recorded for this clonotype. Germline and junction disagree at one end, which may indicate a read error. V gene TRBV12-3 or TRBV12-4 combines with J gene TRBJ2-3; weak D call: TRBD1 (7 bases). The CDR3 is 15 amino acids. DNA of the CDR3: TGTGCCAGCAGTTTGCGGGGACAGCTCACAGATACGCGGTATTTT. Translating gives CASSLRGQLTDTRYF.

The chain recombines TRBV12-3 or TRBV12-4 with TRBJ2-2, with TRBD2 matching over 9 bases. The length of the CDR3 is 16 residues. Losses at the gene ends were 5 bases for V and 1 base for J; bases not matched to a gene: 5. The CDR3 here is CASSPRLAENTGELFF. CDR3 bases: TGTGCCAGCAGTCCAAGACTAGCGGAGAACACCGGGGAGCTGTTTTTT.

With regard to this clonotype: This may be a read error, as it is one base from a much larger clone. The chain is built from TRBV11-1 and TRBJ2-3; unclear D gene. V was trimmed by 5 bases and J by 4 bases, leaving 16 bases between them. The CDR3 covers 15 residues. The V gene's germline CDR1 is SGHAT and CDR2 FQDESV (reference sequence). CDR3 nucleotides: TGTGCCAGCAGCCCTTCCCCACAGTCGGCAGATACGCAGTATTTT. It specifies CASSPSPQSADTQYF. Full variable domain (rest looked up from reference TRBV11-1 and TRBJ2-3): EAEVAQSPRYKITEKSQAVAFWCDPISGHATLYWYRQILGQGPELLVQFQDESVVDDSQLPKDRFSAERLKGVDSTLKIQPAELGDSAMYLCASSPSPQSADTQYFGPGTRLTVL.

As for this clonotype: Germline is not matched at one junction end, which may reflect a read error. This chain uses TRBV6-6 with TRBJ2-7; D is possibly TRBD1 (5 bases). This CDR3 is built from 14 residues. Germline V lookup: CDR1 MNHNY, CDR2 SVGAGI (reference sequence). The CDR3: CARRTRPIQGEQYF. CDR3 DNA sequence: TGTGCCCGCAGAACGCGGCCTATCCAGGGAGAGCAGTACTTC.